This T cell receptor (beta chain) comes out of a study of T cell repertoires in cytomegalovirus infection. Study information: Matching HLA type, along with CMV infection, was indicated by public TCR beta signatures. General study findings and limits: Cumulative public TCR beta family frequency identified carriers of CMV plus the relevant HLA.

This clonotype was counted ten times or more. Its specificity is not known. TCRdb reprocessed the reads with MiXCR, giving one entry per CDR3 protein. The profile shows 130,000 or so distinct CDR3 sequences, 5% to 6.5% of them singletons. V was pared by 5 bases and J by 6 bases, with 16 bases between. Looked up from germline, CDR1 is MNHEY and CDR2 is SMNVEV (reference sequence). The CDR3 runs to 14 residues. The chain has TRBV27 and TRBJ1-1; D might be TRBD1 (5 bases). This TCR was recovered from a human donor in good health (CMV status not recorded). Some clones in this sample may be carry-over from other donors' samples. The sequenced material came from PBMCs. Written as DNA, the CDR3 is TGTGCCAGCAGTCCCGGATCAGGGACCCCTGAAGCTTTCTTT. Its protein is CASSPGSGTPEAFF.